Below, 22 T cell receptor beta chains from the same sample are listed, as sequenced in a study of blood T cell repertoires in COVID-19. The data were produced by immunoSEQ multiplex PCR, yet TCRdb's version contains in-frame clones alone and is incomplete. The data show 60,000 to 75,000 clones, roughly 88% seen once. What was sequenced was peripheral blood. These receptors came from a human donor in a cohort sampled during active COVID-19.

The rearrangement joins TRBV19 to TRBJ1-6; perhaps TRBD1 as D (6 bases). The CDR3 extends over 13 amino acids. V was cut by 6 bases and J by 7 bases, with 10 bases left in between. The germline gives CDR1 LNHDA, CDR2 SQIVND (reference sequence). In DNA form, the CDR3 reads TGTGCCAGTAGCGACACAGGGAATTCACCCCTCCACTTT. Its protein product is CASSDTGNSPLHF.

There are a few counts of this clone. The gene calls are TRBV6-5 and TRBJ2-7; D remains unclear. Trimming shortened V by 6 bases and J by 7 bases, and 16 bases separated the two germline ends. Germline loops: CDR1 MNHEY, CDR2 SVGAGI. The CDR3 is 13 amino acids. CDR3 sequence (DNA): TGTGCCAGCAGCCGGAGTAGTATGTGGGAGCAGTACTTC. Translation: CASSRSSMWEQYF.

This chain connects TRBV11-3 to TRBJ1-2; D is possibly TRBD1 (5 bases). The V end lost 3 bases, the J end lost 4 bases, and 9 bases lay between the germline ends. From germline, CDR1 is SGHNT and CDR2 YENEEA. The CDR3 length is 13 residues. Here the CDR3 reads CASSFPQGYGYTF. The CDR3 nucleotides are TGTGCCAGCAGCTTCCCCCAGGGCTATGGCTACACCTTC.

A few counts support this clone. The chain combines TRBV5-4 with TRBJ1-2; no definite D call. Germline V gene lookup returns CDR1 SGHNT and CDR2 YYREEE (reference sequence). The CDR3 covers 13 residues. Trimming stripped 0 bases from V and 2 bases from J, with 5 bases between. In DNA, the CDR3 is TGTGCCAGCAGCTTGGTACAGAACTATGGCTACACCTTC. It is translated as CASSLVQNYGYTF. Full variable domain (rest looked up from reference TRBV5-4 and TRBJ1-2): ETGVTQSPTHLIKTRGQQVTLRCSSQSGHNTVSWYQQALGQGPQFIFQYYREEENGRGNFPPRFSGLQFPNYSSELNVNALELDDSALYLCASSLVQNYGYTFGSGTRLTVV.

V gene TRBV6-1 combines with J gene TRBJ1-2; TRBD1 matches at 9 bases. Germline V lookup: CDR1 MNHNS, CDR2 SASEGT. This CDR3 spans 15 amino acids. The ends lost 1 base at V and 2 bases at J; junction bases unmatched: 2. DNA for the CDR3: TGTGCCAGCAGTGAAGGGACAGGGGTAAACTATGGCTACACCTTC. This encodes CASSEGTGVNYGYTF.

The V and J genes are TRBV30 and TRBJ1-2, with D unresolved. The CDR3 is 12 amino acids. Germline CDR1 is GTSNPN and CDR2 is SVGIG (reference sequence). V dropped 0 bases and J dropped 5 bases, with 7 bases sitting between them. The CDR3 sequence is CAWSVPGYGYTF. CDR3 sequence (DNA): TGTGCCTGGAGTGTACCAGGATATGGCTACACCTTC.

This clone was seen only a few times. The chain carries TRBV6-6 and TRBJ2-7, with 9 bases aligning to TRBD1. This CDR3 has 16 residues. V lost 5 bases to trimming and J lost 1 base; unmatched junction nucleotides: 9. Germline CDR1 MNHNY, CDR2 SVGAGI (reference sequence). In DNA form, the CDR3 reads TGTGCCAGCAGTAACACCGGACAGGGGAGTTCCTACGAGCAGTACTTC. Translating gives CASSNTGQGSSYEQYF.

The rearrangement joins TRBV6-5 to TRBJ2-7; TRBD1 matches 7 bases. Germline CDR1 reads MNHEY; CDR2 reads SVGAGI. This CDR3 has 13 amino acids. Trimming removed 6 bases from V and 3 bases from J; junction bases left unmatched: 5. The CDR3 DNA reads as TGTGCCAGCAGGAGTGGGACAGTCTACGAGCAGTACTTC. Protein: CASRSGTVYEQYF.

CDR3 bases: TGTGCCAGCAGTTTATCGGGACAGGGGAATTCACCCCTCCACTTT. Its translation: CASSLSGQGNSPLHF. The rearrangement uses TRBV28 and TRBJ1-6, with 10 bases matching TRBD1. The CDR3 has 15 residues. With 1 base clipped from V and 7 bases from J, the junction kept 1 base outside the gene matches. The V gene's germline CDR1 is MDHEN and CDR2 SYDVKM.

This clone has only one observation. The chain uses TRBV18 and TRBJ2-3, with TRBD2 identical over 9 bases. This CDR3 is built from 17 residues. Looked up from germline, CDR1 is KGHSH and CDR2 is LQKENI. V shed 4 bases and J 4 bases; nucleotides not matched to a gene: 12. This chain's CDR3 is CASSRKSAGGPADTQYF. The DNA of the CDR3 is TGTGCCAGCTCACGGAAGTCGGCGGGAGGGCCGGCAGATACGCAGTATTTT. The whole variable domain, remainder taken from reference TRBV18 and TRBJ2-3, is NAGVMQNPRHLVRRRGQEARLRCSPMKGHSHVYWYRQLPEEGLKFMVYLQKENIIDESGMPKERFSAEFPKEGPSILRIQQVVRGDSAAYFCASSRKSAGGPADTQYFGPGTRLTVL.

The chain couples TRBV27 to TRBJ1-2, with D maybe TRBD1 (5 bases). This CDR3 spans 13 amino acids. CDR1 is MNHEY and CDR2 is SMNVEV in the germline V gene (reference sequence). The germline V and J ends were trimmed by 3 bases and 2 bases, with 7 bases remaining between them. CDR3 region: CASSFGGNYGYTF. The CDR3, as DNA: TGTGCCAGCAGTTTCGGGGGGAACTATGGCTACACCTTC.

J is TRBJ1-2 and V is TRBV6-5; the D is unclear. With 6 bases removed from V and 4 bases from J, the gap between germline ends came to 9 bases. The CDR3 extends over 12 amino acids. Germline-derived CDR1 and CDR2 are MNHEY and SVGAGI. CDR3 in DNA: TGTGCCAGCAGAGCGTCGGGCTATGGCTACACCTTC. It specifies CASRASGYGYTF.

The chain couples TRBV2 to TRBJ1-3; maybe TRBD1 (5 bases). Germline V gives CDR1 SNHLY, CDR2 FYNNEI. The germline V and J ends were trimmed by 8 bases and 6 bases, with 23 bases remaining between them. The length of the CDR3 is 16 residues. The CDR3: CASEDVSGGYENTIYF. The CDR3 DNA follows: TGTGCCAGCGAAGACGTTTCTGGGGGGTATGAAAACACCATATATTTT.

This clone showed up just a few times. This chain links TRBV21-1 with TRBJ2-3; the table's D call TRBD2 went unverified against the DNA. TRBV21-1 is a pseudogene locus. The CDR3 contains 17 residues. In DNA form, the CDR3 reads TGTGCCAGCAGCAAAGTTTCAAAGCGGAAATATAACCATACGCAGTATTTT. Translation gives CASSKVSKRKYNHTQYF.

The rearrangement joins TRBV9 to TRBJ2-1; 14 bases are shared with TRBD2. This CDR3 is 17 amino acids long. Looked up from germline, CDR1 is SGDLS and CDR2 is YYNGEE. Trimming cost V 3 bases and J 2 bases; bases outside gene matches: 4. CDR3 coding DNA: TGTGCCAGCAGCGGACTAGCGGGGGGGCGGGCCTACAATGAGCAGTTCTTC. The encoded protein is CASSGLAGGRAYNEQFF.

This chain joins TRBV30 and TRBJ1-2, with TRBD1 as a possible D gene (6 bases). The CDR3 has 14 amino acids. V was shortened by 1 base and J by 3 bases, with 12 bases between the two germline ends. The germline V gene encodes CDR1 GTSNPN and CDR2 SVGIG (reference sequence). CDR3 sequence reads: CAWSEAGVDYGYTF. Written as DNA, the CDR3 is TGTGCCTGGAGTGAAGCAGGGGTTGACTATGGCTACACCTTC.

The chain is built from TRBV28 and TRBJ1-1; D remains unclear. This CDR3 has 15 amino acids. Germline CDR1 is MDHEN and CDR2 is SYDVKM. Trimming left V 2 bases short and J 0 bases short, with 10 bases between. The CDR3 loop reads CASSLAASMNTEAFF. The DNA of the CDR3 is TGTGCCAGCAGTTTAGCTGCCAGTATGAACACTGAAGCTTTCTTT.

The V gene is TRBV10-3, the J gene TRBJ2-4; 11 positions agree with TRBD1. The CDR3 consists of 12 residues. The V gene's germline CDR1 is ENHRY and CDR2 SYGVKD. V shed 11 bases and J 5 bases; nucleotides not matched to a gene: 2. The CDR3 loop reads CAAGQGENIQYF. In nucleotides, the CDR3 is TGTGCCGCGGGACAGGGGGAAAACATTCAGTACTTC.

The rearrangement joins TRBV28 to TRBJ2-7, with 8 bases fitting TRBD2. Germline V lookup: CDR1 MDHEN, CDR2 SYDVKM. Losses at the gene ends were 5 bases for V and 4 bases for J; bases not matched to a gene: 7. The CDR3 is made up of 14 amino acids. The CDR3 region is CASSLPGLVYEQYF. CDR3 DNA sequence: TGTGCCAGCAGTCTCCCGGGACTAGTATACGAGCAGTACTTC.

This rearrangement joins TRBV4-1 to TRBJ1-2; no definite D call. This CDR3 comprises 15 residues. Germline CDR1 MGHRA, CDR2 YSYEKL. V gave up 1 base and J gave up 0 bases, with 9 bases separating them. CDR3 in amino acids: CASSQGLMPNYGYTF. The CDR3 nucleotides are TGCGCCAGCAGCCAAGGACTGATGCCTAACTATGGCTACACCTTC.

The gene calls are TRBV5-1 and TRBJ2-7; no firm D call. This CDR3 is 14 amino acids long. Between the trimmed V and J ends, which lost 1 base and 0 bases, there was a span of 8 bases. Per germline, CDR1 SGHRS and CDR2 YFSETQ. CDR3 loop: CASSLSVNSYEQYF. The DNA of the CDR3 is TGCGCCAGCAGCTTGAGCGTGAACTCCTACGAGCAGTACTTC.

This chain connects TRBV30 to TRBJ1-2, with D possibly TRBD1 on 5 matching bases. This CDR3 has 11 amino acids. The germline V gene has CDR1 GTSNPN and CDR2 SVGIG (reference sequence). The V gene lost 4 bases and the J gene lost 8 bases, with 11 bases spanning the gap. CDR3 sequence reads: CAWKGPEGYTF. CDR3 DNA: TGTGCCTGGAAGGGGCCCGAGGGCTACACCTTC.